This T cell receptor beta chain was retrieved from a study of CD8 T cells in ankylosing spondylitis. This clonotype has at least ten counts. Molecular-barcoded quantitative 5'-RACE produced these TCR beta libraries. MiXCR, run by TCRdb on the 5' RACE reads, gives a single entry per CDR3 protein. The sample consists of hundreds of thousands of distinct CDR3 sequences, around 9.2% of them appearing once. Trimming removed 5 bases from V and 11 bases from J, with 15 bases in between. Per germline, CDR1 MNHEY and CDR2 SVGEGT. The CDR3 extends over 12 amino acids. The chain is built from TRBV6-2 or TRBV6-3 and TRBJ1-1; the D is unclear. Sequencing used blood, either unsorted or a sorted T cell fraction (not recorded which). The origin of this receptor is a male donor with ankylosing spondylitis or in good health (not recorded which). CDR3 region: CASSVSLAAAFF. Here the CDR3 DNA reads TGTGCCAGCAGTGTATCTCTGGCGGCGGCTTTCTTT.